Detailed here is one T cell receptor (beta chain). The record originates from a study of blood T cells in healthy people across ages. It was with a sample-barcoded 5' primer and a J-beta primer mix that a second PCR of roughly 6 to 11 cycles was run. TCRdb re-analysed the 5' RACE reads in MiXCR, keeping a single row per CDR3 protein. The sample holds some 890,000 distinct CDR3 sequences, roughly 29% seen once. In germline, CDR1 is SGHTA, CDR2 FQGNSA. Deletions cut 7 bases from V and 2 bases from J, with 18 bases between. The CDR3 has 15 residues. Per sample, a minimum of 6.5 million PBMCs were isolated. The data also belong to a second study, concerning T cells of mothers and their children. As reported in that work: Added by the second PCR's M1S primer were sample barcodes and 2-4 random nucleotides. Mothers yielded over 8.5 million CDR3 reads, children 2.5 million to 3 million each.

The receptor was isolated from a woman aged 35 to 49 in good health. This chain joins TRBV7-2 and TRBJ2-7, with a possible D match to TRBD2 (6 bases). What was sequenced was blood. The CDR3 coding sequence is TGTGCCAGCACCCCGGAGGGGACGGTGCCCTACGAGCAGTACTTC. Protein product: CASTPEGTVPYEQYF.